This TCR beta chain is from a study of OX40 agonist ivuxolimab in advanced cancers. For the wider study: Ivuxolimab was an agonistic, fully human IgG2 monoclonal antibody directed against OX40 (CD134), a costimulatory receptor. The paper describes the monotherapy dose-escalation part (N of about 52 patients) of the phase I trial of ivuxolimab. The point of sequencing TCRbeta in the periphery was to test whether ivuxolimab changed TCR sequence diversity and drove clonal T-cell expansion. Prior anti-PD-1, anti-PD-L1 or anti-CTLA-4 therapy was permitted, and checkpoint inhibitors had been received by more than 35% of dose-escalation patients. Of the 50 to 55 patients in dose escalation, around 19 had hepatocellular carcinoma, about 15 had melanoma, 9 had renal cell carcinoma and 9 had head and neck cancer. In the dose-escalation cohort, approximately 82% of patients were male, and the mean age was roughly 60 years with a range of about 20 to 80. Three dose-escalation patients achieved partial responses, one with hepatocellular carcinoma and two with cutaneous melanoma. Intravenous ivuxolimab was administered to patients every 2 weeks at six dose levels: 0.01, 0.1, 0.3, 1.5, 3 and 10 mg/kg. Results the study describes overall, beyond this receptor: After ivuxolimab, more expanded clones were found on average in CD8+ T cells than in CD4+ T cells. At doses of 0.1 to 3.0 mg/kg, clonal expansion of both CD4+ and CD8+ T cells in blood was seen between baseline and week 6. In partial responders in the 0.1-3.0 mg/kg groups, normalized peripheral clonal expansion was found to be among the lowest, especially among CD8+ T cells. The antigen specificity of the peripheral T cells that underwent clonal expansion was not determined. Low levels of normalized T-cell clonal expansion were also seen in some patients who did not respond.

From the cysteine through the phenylalanine, the CDR3 covers 16 amino acids. Only the CDR3 region is kept as DNA, spanning 48 bases read in frame from base 1. V has 2 bases trimmed and J has 1 base trimmed; junction bases matching no gene number 7. In the germline V gene, CDR1 corresponds to SGHTA and CDR2 to FQGNSA. Genomic DNA was extracted from sorted cells for sequencing of the TCRbeta CDR3 region. The immunoSEQ Assay was used to sequence the TCRbeta CDR3 regions. TCRdb re-hosts the immuneACCESS table, in-frame sequences only. Its copies lack some clones; in the studies checked, an unresolved V gene accounts for under half of them, and the cause for the rest is not known. This sample holds about 77,000 clones; just over 90% were observed only once. 4% to 5% of the sample belongs to the ten largest clones. Comment on this clone: What antigen it recognizes has not been identified. No base-level quality is on record; no much larger clone is a single base apart.

Patients with a history of autoimmune disease or receiving systemic immunosuppression were excluded from the trial. Peripheral blood for TCR sequencing was drawn from every dose cohort at baseline, at cycle 4 day 1 and at cycle 7 day 1. Samples were obtained from an open-label, multicenter, first-in-human phase I dose-escalation trial of ivuxolimab. The trial enrolled adults with locally advanced or metastatic head and neck squamous cell, hepatocellular, melanoma or renal cell carcinoma. Before TCR sequencing, CD4+ T cells and CD8+ T cells were sorted from peripheral blood as separate populations. This chain is built from TRBV7-2 and TRBJ2-7; 8 of the junction bases match TRBD2. The sequenced sample was CD4+ or CD8+ T cells sorted from blood, obtained in a trial of the OX40 agonist ivuxolimab. The receptor comes from an adult with an advanced solid tumor such as melanoma, head and neck, liver or kidney cancer. The CDR3 corresponds to CASSLRSGSHSYEQYF. In nucleotides, the sequence is TGTGCCAGCAGCTTAAGAAGCGGGAGCCATTCCTACGAGCAGTACTTC.